This T cell receptor (beta chain) was observed in a study of Ad26.COV2.S vaccination and SARS-CoV-2 variants. Study background: Each vaccinee took Ad26.COV2.S intramuscularly, once or twice 56 days apart. General study points: Vaccine recipients and placebo recipients showed similar non-spike TCR breadth. Analyses of TCR breadth and depth may have underestimated total T cell responses. People given the vaccine had a wider spike-specific TCR breadth than placebo recipients did.

In its sample, this clone was seen many times. Its antigen is not known. Trimming at V came to 5 bases and at J to 6 bases, leaving 9 bases not matched to a gene. The CDR3 spans 14 residues. Germline V gene lookup returns CDR1 MNHEY and CDR2 SMNVEV (reference sequence). Some clones are missing from TCRdb's copy, which holds only in-frame ones; the method was immunoSEQ multiplex PCR. This repertoire shows 350,000 to 600,000 clones, 70% to 90% found once; its top ten account for more than 1.5%. The sample's treatment: 15 to 20 received Ad26.COV2.S at low or high dose, single or two shots; a few received placebo; per-sample allocation not given. Collection of the samples took place on day 63 after the first injection of vaccine or placebo.

The genes are TRBV27 and TRBJ2-7; 8 nucleotides line up with TRBD2. The source was peripheral blood, collected in a trial of Ad26.COV2.S vaccine versus placebo. The receptor's source is a person aged 18-65 years who received the Ad26.COV2.S COVID-19 vaccine or a placebo. In DNA, the CDR3 is TGTGCCAGCAGTGGACTGGGACTAGATAGCGAGCAGTACTTC. This sequence encodes CASSGLGLDSEQYF.